One and the same sample provided the 28 T cell receptor beta chains below, sequenced in a study of siplizumab effects on memory and regulatory T cells. Some clones are missing from TCRdb's copy, which holds only in-frame ones; the method was immunoSEQ multiplex PCR. The sample lists around 95,000 clones, approximately 94% occurring once. Material for sequencing was non-Treg CD4+ T cells sorted from blood. Source of these receptors: a human donor in good health.

CDR3 in amino acids: CSAGRIGLAGVNNEQFF. The DNA of the CDR3 is TGCAGCGCAGGACGAATTGGACTAGCGGGAGTGAACAATGAGCAGTTCTTC. V usage is TRBV29-1 and J usage is TRBJ2-1; 13 positions agree with TRBD2. Germline V gene data show CDR1 as SQVTM and CDR2 as ANQGSEA. The CDR3 has 17 amino acids. With V trimmed by 7 bases and J by 5 bases, 14 bases remained unmatched.

This chain links TRBV11-3 with TRBJ1-5; D gene unclear. This CDR3 spans 15 amino acids. CDR1 is SGHNT, CDR2 YENEEA, per germline. Trimming removed 5 bases from V and 5 bases from J, with 16 bases in between. The DNA of the CDR3 is TGTGCCAGCAGCCCACGACTGTTTGAGGATCAGCCCCAGCATTTT. Protein sequence: CASSPRLFEDQPQHF. The whole variable domain, remainder taken from reference TRBV11-3 and TRBJ1-5, is EAGVVQSPRYKIIEKKQPVAFWCNPISGHNTLYWYLQNLGQGPELLIRYENEEAVDDSQLPKDRFSAERLKGVDSTLKIQPAELGDSAVYLCASSPRLFEDQPQHFGDGTRLSIL.

The chain uses TRBV7-9 and TRBJ2-1; D might be TRBD2 (6 bases). With 8 bases removed from V and 4 bases from J, the gap between germline ends came to 15 bases. Germline CDR1 reads SEHNR; CDR2 reads FQNEAQ (reference sequence). This CDR3 is built from 14 residues. This CDR3 is CASLPVAAYNEQFF. Written as DNA, the CDR3 is TGTGCCAGCCTACCCGTAGCGGCTTACAATGAGCAGTTCTTC.

The chain employs TRBV7-3 and TRBJ2-5, with D unresolved. The CDR3 length is 13 residues. V lost 2 bases, J lost 5 bases, and 9 bases lay in between. Germline CDR1 is SGHTA and CDR2 is FQGTGA. In DNA, the CDR3 is TGTGCCAGCAGCTTAGTTTTCCGGGAGACCCAGTACTTC. Amino acids: CASSLVFRETQYF. Combining the CDR3 with reference TRBV7-3 and TRBJ2-5 gives the whole variable domain GAGVSQTPSNKVTEKGKYVELRCDPISGHTALYWYRQSLGQGPEFLIYFQGTGAADDSGLPNDRFFAVRPEGSVSTLKIQRTERGDSAVYLCASSLVFRETQYFGPGTRLLVL.

In its sample, this clone was seen a few times. V is TRBV5-4 and J is TRBJ1-6, with TRBD1 matching 8 bases. J lost 7 bases, V lost 4 bases, and 7 bases had no gene match. CDR3 length: 15 residues. CDR1 and CDR2 from the germline V gene are SGHNT and YYREEE (reference sequence). In nucleotides, the CDR3 is TGTGCCAGCAGCCTATCCGGGACAGGAAATTCACCCCTCCACTTT. Amino acid sequence: CASSLSGTGNSPLHF.

The rearrangement uses TRBV15 and TRBJ1-2; 7 bases are a match to TRBD1. Germline CDR1 reads LNHNV; CDR2 reads YYDKDF (reference sequence). CDR3 length: 15 amino acids. Unmatched junction bases numbered 11, after V lost 2 bases and J lost 8 bases. CDR3 DNA: TGTGCCACCAGCAGACCCGGGACAGTTCATAGGGGCTACACCTTC. It yields the protein CATSRPGTVHRGYTF.

The genes are TRBV6-1 and TRBJ1-5, with 8 bases identical to TRBD1. Germline V CDR1 and CDR2: MNHNS, SASEGT. With V trimmed by 8 bases and J by 0 bases, 3 bases remained unmatched. This CDR3 comprises 14 residues. Here the CDR3 DNA reads TGTGCCAGCGGACAGGGTACTAGCAATCAGCCCCAGCATTTT. It codes for CASGQGTSNQPQHF.

This rearrangement joins TRBV12-5 to TRBJ2-5; 7 nucleotides align to TRBD1. J was trimmed by 2 bases and V by 0 bases; bases with no gene match: 3. The CDR3 covers 15 residues. Looked up from germline, CDR1 is LGHNT and CDR2 is FRNRAP. The CDR3 DNA reads TGTGCTAGTGGTTTGGTACTGGGACAGCAAGAGACCCAGTACTTC. Protein: CASGLVLGQQETQYF.

V gene TRBV28 combines with J gene TRBJ2-7, with 9 bases identical to TRBD1. The CDR3 runs to 13 residues. Per germline, CDR1 MDHEN and CDR2 SYDVKM. With V trimmed by 4 bases and J by 9 bases, 7 bases remained unmatched. The CDR3 DNA is TGTGCCAGCAGTTCAACAGGGGGCGCAGGGCAGTACTTC. Its translation: CASSSTGGAGQYF.

The table lists this clone with a count of one. This sequence joins TRBV28 and TRBJ2-5, with 9 bases identical to TRBD1. The CDR3 totals 16 residues. The germline CDR1 and CDR2 sequences are MDHEN and SYDVKM. With V trimmed by 2 bases and J by 0 bases, 4 bases remained unmatched. CDR3 nucleotides: TGTGCCAGCAGTTTAGGACAGGGGTCGTACCAAGAGACCCAGTACTTC. It is translated as CASSLGQGSYQETQYF. The whole variable domain, filled in from reference TRBV28 and TRBJ2-5, reads DVKVTQSSRYLVKRTGEKVFLECVQDMDHENMFWYRQDPGLGLRLIYFSYDVKMKEKGDIPEGYSVSREKKERFSLILESASTNQTSMYLCASSLGQGSYQETQYFGPGTRLLVL.

The chain employs TRBV19 and TRBJ2-2; D is ambiguous. CDR3 size: 15 residues. Deletions cut 7 bases from V and 7 bases from J, with 19 bases between. Germline CDR1 is LNHDA and CDR2 is SQIVND (reference sequence). This CDR3 is CASTMGIAPGGELFF. CDR3 DNA sequence: TGTGCCAGTACCATGGGTATAGCCCCGGGCGGGGAGCTGTTTTTT.

The count of this clone is one. V is TRBV6-6 and J is TRBJ1-2, with 8 positions matching TRBD1. The CDR3 contains 14 residues. The trim removed 6 bases at V and 2 bases at J, leaving 5 bases unmatched. Germline V gene lookup returns CDR1 MNHNY and CDR2 SVGAGI (reference sequence). CDR3 protein: CASRAGGANYGYTF. Here the CDR3 DNA reads TGTGCCAGCAGAGCAGGGGGCGCGAACTATGGCTACACCTTC.

This chain links TRBV5-1 with TRBJ1-3, with D maybe TRBD1 (5 bases). Trimming shortened V by 3 bases and J by 2 bases, and 12 bases separated the two germline ends. CDR3 size: 15 residues. Germline V gives CDR1 SGHRS, CDR2 YFSETQ. The CDR3 DNA follows: TGCGCCAGCAGCTCTGGGGGGTTGGCTGGAAACACCATATATTTT. It codes for CASSSGGLAGNTIYF.

J is TRBJ1-6 and V is TRBV18; maybe TRBD1 (6 bases). V shed 3 bases and J shed 9 bases, with 12 bases lying between them. This CDR3 is built from 14 residues. In germline, CDR1 is KGHSH, CDR2 LQKENI. The CDR3 coding sequence is TGTGCCAGCTCACCTAAACAGGGAGGTTCACCCCTCCACTTT. The encoded protein is CASSPKQGGSPLHF. Full variable domain (outside the CDR3, taken from reference TRBV18 and TRBJ1-6): NAGVMQNPRHLVRRRGQEARLRCSPMKGHSHVYWYRQLPEEGLKFMVYLQKENIIDESGMPKERFSAEFPKEGPSILRIQQVVRGDSAAYFCASSPKQGGSPLHFGNGTRLTVT.

This chain links TRBV6-5 with TRBJ1-2; TRBD1 matches 7 bases. After removal of 6 bases from V and 8 bases from J, the junction contained 9 bases not matched to a gene. This CDR3 spans 13 amino acids. In germline, CDR1 is MNHEY, CDR2 SVGAGI. Written as DNA, the CDR3 is TGTGCCAGCAGACCTGGACAGGATGGAGGCTACACCTTC. As protein: CASRPGQDGGYTF.

The CDR3 nucleotides are TGTGCCAGCAGTCAGATAGCGGGTCAGGGCGAGCAGTACTTC. Translation gives CASSQIAGQGEQYF. The V call is TRBV7-3, the J call TRBJ2-7, with 7 bases aligning to TRBD2. V dropped 6 bases and J dropped 6; count of bases not matched to a gene: 11. This CDR3 has 14 amino acids. CDR1 and CDR2 (germline): SGHTA, FQGTGA. The whole variable domain, filled in from reference TRBV7-3 and TRBJ2-7, reads GAGVSQTPSNKVTEKGKYVELRCDPISGHTALYWYRQSLGQGPEFLIYFQGTGAADDSGLPNDRFFAVRPEGSVSTLKIQRTERGDSAVYLCASSQIAGQGEQYFGPGTRLTVT.

This chain connects TRBV7-8 to TRBJ1-4, with D unclear. This CDR3 region has 14 residues. V was shortened by 5 bases and J by 7 bases, with 14 bases between the two germline ends. The germline gives CDR1 SGHVS, CDR2 FQNEAQ. CDR3 sequence (DNA): TGTGCCAGCAGCCCCCGGCGCGGGGTTGAAAAACTGTTTTTT. It specifies CASSPRRGVEKLFF.

This chain connects TRBV5-6 to TRBJ2-3, with D tentatively TRBD2 (5 bases). Germline V gives CDR1 SGHDT, CDR2 YYEEEE. V was trimmed by 3 bases and J by 7 bases, leaving 15 bases between them. The CDR3 covers 14 residues. CDR3 region: CASSSGLSLNTQYF. As DNA, the CDR3 is TGTGCCAGCAGCTCCGGACTTAGTTTAAATACGCAGTATTTT.

A remark on this clone: One end of the junction fails to match germline, which may point to a read error. The chain couples TRBV28 to TRBJ2-7, with TRBD2 matching 14 bases. The CDR3 spans 13 residues. Germline CDR1 and CDR2: MDHEN and SYDVKM. CDR3 protein: CASSWGLAGAVNF. CDR3 sequence (DNA): TGTGCCAGCAGTTGGGGACTAGCGGGAGCGGTTAACTTC.

This clone was counted a few times. This chain connects TRBV27 to TRBJ2-7; TRBD1 is a possible D gene (6 bases). The V gene's germline CDR1 is MNHEY and CDR2 SMNVEV (reference sequence). The CDR3 is 15 residues long. The V end lost 5 bases, the J end lost 1 base, and 15 bases lay between the germline ends. DNA of the CDR3: TGTGCCAGCAGTCTCCACCCGACAGGATCCTACGAGCAGTACTTC. Translation gives CASSLHPTGSYEQYF.

J is TRBJ2-3 and V is TRBV29-1; D remains ambiguous. This CDR3 spans 12 amino acids. The V end lost 4 bases, the J end lost 0 bases, and 5 bases lay between the germline ends. Germline CDR1 reads SQVTM; CDR2 reads ANQGSEA. CDR3 DNA: TGCAGCGTTGGGGAAAGCACAGATACGCAGTATTTT. This sequence encodes CSVGESTDTQYF.

This sequence joins TRBV5-6 and TRBJ2-5; D may be TRBD2 (6 bases). V lost 1 base to trimming and J lost 5 bases, with 15 bases between them. CDR1 and CDR2 (germline): SGHDT, YYEEEE. This CDR3 contains 15 residues. The CDR3 loop reads CASSLLQDYGETQYF. CDR3 DNA: TGTGCCAGCAGCTTGTTACAGGACTACGGGGAGACCCAGTACTTC.

This clone was counted a single time. This sequence joins TRBV30 and TRBJ2-2; D may be TRBD1 (5 bases). The germline gives CDR1 GTSNPN, CDR2 SVGIG (reference sequence). The CDR3 is 16 residues long. V lost 2 bases, J lost 5 bases, and 18 bases lay in between. CDR3 region: CAWSIQAKGFTGELFF. CDR3 bases: TGTGCCTGGAGTATACAGGCCAAGGGATTTACCGGGGAGCTGTTTTTT.

The chain combines TRBV2 with TRBJ1-4; maybe TRBD1 (6 bases). Trimming stripped 7 bases from V and 4 bases from J, with 19 bases between. Germline values: CDR1 SNHLY, CDR2 FYNNEI. The CDR3 runs 16 residues. DNA of the CDR3: TGTGCCAGCATGCGGACAGAACCACAATTTAATGAAAAACTGTTTTTT. Its protein is CASMRTEPQFNEKLFF.

This chain joins TRBV5-6 and TRBJ2-3; D unresolved. CDR1 and CDR2 (germline): SGHDT, YYEEEE. The V end was cut by 5 bases, the J end by 1 base, with 8 bases between. The CDR3 length is 13 residues. The chain's CDR3 is CASRFSGTDTQYF. CDR3 DNA: TGTGCCAGCAGGTTCTCGGGCACAGATACGCAGTATTTT.

The count of this clone is one. The chain employs TRBV7-2 and TRBJ1-2; perhaps TRBD1 as D (6 bases). This CDR3 has 14 residues. Per germline, CDR1 SGHTA and CDR2 FQGNSA. V lost 3 bases to trimming and J lost 4 bases, with 12 bases between them. CDR3 protein: CASSLGAGVYGYTF. The CDR3 nucleotides read TGTGCCAGCAGCTTGGGGGCAGGGGTCTATGGCTACACCTTC.

The rearrangement links TRBV29-1 to TRBJ1-2, with a weak D call TRBD1 (5 bases). Between the trimmed V and J ends, which lost 7 bases and 6 bases, there was a span of 12 bases. The CDR3 has 11 residues. From germline, CDR1 is SQVTM and CDR2 ANQGSEA. CDR3 nucleotides: TGCAGCGGCAGGGCGGGTGATGGCTACACCTTC. This sequence encodes CSGRAGDGYTF.

This clone was seen only once. The rearrangement uses TRBV28 and TRBJ2-1; the match to TRBD2 covers 11 bases. The CDR3 extends over 16 amino acids. Germline V gene lookup returns CDR1 MDHEN and CDR2 SYDVKM. With V trimmed by 5 bases and J by 2 bases, 5 bases remained unmatched. The chain's CDR3 is CASSLPTSGAYNEQFF. Here the CDR3 DNA reads TGTGCCAGCAGTCTCCCGACTAGCGGGGCCTACAATGAGCAGTTCTTC.